Below, 8 T cell receptor beta chains from the same sample are listed, as sequenced in a study of cytomegalovirus exposure and HLA in healthy donors. The PCR had 60 Vbeta and 13 Jbeta primers. Using immunoSEQ multiplex PCR, the repertoire was profiled, and TCRdb retains in-frame clones only, with some absent. The sample has 70,000 to 95,000 clones; around 77% are singletons. The sequencing sample was made of PBMCs. The receptors were gathered from a man aged 45 to 65 in good health and CMV-seronegative.

The chain joins TRBV2 to TRBJ2-1; tentatively, D is TRBD2 (7 bases). There are 14 residues in the CDR3. Germline CDR1 SNHLY, CDR2 FYNNEI. V dropped 4 bases and J dropped 8 bases, with 15 bases sitting between them. The chain's CDR3 is CASSANRAGDEQFF. CDR3 coding DNA: TGTGCCAGCAGTGCCAACAGGGCGGGGGATGAGCAGTTCTTC.

This sequence joins TRBV5-1 and TRBJ2-5, with TRBD1 identical over 7 bases. The trim removed 2 bases at V and 5 bases at J, leaving 12 bases unmatched. The CDR3 contains 16 residues. Looked up from germline, CDR1 is SGHRS and CDR2 is YFSETQ. The CDR3 protein is CASSLGGHPGRETQYF. Here the CDR3 DNA reads TGCGCCAGCAGCTTAGGGGGCCACCCCGGTCGGGAGACCCAGTACTTC.

This chain uses TRBV13 with TRBJ1-2; 7 bases align to TRBD1. The CDR3 consists of 14 residues. V was clipped by 5 bases and J by 6 bases; unmatched bases: 9. Per germline, CDR1 PRHDT and CDR2 FYEKMQ (reference sequence). The CDR3: CASSQGDRRNGYTF. For the CDR3, the DNA is TGTGCCAGCAGCCAAGGGGACAGAAGAAATGGCTACACCTTC. The full variable domain, its missing parts supplied by reference TRBV13 and TRBJ1-2, is AAGVIQSPRHLIKEKRETATLKCYPIPRHDTVYWYQQGPGQDPQFLISFYEKMQSDKGSIPDRFSAQQFSDYHSELNMSSLELGDSALYFCASSQGDRRNGYTFGSGTRLTVV.

This chain connects TRBV19 to TRBJ2-1; 9 positions match TRBD2. The CDR3 totals 14 residues. Germline V CDR1 and CDR2: LNHDA, SQIVND (reference sequence). J lost 5 bases, V lost 9 bases, and 8 bases had no gene match. CDR3: CASLQAGGHNEQFF. CDR3 sequence (DNA): TGTGCCAGCCTTCAAGCGGGGGGACACAATGAGCAGTTCTTC.

This sequence joins TRBV15 and TRBJ2-5; unclear D gene. The closer fit of TRBJ2-7 to the DNA end suggests the J call may be wrong. CDR3 size: 14 residues. CDR1 LNHNV and CDR2 YYDKDF come from the germline V gene (reference sequence). The CDR3 bases are TGTGCCACCAGCACCCGTCAGGTTTCGGTCGAGCAGTACTTC. It is translated as CATSTRQVSVEQYF.

This clone was counted once. The J gene is TRBJ2-1, the V gene TRBV4-2; 11 bases line up with TRBD2. Germline CDR1 and CDR2: LGHNA and YNFKEQ. This CDR3 has 15 amino acids. The V and J ends lost 1 base and 9 bases, in that order; junction bases with no gene match: 5. In nucleotides, the CDR3 is TGTGCCAGCAGCCAAGGGGGGACTAGCGGTGGTGAGCAGTTCTTC. It encodes CASSQGGTSGGEQFF.

This chain connects TRBV28 to TRBJ1-5; D not certain. The germline V gene has CDR1 MDHEN and CDR2 SYDVKM. V was trimmed by 10 bases and J by 5 bases, leaving 18 bases between them. This CDR3 is built from 14 residues. The CDR3 spells CATRKWLRDQPQHF. The DNA for the CDR3 is TGTGCCACGCGGAAGTGGTTGCGCGATCAGCCCCAGCATTTT.

The chain employs TRBV30 and TRBJ2-7, with 8 bases fitting TRBD2. This CDR3 is built from 15 residues. V shed 0 bases and J 5 bases; nucleotides not matched to a gene: 9. Germline V gene lookup returns CDR1 GTSNPN and CDR2 SVGIG (reference sequence). The CDR3 loop reads CAWSVSRGGSHEQYF. Here the CDR3 DNA reads TGTGCCTGGAGTGTATCGCGCGGGGGGTCCCACGAGCAGTACTTC.